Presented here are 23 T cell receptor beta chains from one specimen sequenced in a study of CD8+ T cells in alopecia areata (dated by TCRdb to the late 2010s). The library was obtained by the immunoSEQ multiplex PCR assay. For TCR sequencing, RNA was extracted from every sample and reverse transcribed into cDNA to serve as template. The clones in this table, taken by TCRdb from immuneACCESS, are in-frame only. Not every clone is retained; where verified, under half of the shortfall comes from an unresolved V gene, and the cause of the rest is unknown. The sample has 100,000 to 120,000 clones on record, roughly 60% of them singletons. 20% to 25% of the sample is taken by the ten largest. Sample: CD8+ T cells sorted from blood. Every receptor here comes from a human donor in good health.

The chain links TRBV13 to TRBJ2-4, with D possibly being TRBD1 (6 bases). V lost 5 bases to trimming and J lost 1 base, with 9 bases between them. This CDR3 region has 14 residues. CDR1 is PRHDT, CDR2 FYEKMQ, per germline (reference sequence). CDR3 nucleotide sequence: TGTGCCAGCAGCCAGGGGTCGGCCAAAAACATTCAGTACTTC. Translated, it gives CASSQGSAKNIQYF.

This CDR3 reads CAWSVPLGGYEQYF. The CDR3 DNA is TGTGCCTGGAGTGTTCCCCTGGGGGGCTACGAGCAGTACTTC. The gene calls are TRBV30 and TRBJ2-5, with D tentatively TRBD2 (6 bases). Judging by the DNA end, TRBJ2-7 fits better; the J call may be wrong. Germline V gene lookup returns CDR1 GTSNPN and CDR2 SVGIG (reference sequence). This CDR3 is 14 amino acids long.

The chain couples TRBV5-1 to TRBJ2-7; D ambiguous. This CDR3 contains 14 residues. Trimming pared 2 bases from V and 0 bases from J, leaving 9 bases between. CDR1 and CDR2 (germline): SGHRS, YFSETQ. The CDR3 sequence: CASSFLKSSYEQYF. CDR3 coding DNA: TGCGCCAGCAGCTTCTTAAAGAGCTCCTACGAGCAGTACTTC.

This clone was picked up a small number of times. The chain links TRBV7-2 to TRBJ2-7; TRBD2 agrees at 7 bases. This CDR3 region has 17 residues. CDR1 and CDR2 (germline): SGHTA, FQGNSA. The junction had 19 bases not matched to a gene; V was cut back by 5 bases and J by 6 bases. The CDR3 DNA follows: TGTGCCAGCAGCCCGCATCCGGCGGGGGACCCGGAGGGCGAGCAGTACTTC. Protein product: CASSPHPAGDPEGEQYF.

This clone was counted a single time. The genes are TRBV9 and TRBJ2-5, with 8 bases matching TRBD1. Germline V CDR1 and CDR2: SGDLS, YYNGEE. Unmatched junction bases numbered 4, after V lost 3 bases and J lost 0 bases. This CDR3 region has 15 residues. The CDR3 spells CASSDGTGYQETQYF. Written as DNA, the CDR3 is TGTGCCAGCAGCGACGGGACAGGTTACCAAGAGACCCAGTACTTC.

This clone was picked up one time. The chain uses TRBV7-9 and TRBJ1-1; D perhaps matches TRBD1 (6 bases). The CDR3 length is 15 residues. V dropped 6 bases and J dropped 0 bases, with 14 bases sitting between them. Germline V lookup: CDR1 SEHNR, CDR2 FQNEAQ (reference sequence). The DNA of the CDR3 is TGTGCCAGCAGGCAGGGGTCGGGGATGAACACTGAAGCTTTCTTT. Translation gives CASRQGSGMNTEAFF.

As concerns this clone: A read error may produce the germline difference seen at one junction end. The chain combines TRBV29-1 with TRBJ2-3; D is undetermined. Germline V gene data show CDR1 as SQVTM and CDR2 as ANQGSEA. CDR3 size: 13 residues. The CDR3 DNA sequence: TGCAGCGTAGAAGCCCCTTCCCTAGATACGCAGTATTTT. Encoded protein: CSVEAPSLDTQYF.

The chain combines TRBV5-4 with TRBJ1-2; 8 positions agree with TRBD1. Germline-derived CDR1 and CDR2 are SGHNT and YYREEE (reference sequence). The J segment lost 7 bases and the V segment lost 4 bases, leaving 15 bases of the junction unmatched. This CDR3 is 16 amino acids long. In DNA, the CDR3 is TGTGCCAGCAGCCCCGGCTCGGCGGACAGGGTTTTTGGCTACACCTTC. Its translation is CASSPGSADRVFGYTF.

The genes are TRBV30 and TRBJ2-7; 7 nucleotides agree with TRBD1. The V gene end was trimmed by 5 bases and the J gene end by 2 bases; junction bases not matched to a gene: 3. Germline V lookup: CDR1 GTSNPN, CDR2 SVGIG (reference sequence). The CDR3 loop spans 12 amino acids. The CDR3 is CAWAGGAYEQYF. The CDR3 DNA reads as TGTGCCTGGGCAGGGGGAGCCTACGAGCAGTACTTC.

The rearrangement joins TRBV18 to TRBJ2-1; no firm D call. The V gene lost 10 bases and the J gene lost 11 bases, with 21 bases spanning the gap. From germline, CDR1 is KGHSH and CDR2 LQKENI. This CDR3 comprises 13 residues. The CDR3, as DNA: TGTGCCACCTCCCTTGGTGTTGGGGAAAAGCAGTTCTTC. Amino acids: CATSLGVGEKQFF.

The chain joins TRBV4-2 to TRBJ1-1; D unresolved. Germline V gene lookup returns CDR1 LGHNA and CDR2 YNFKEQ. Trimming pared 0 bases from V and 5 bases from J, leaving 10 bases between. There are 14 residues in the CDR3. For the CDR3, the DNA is TGTGCCAGCAGCCAAGAAGGAGGTAGGACTGAAGCTTTCTTT. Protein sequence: CASSQEGGRTEAFF.

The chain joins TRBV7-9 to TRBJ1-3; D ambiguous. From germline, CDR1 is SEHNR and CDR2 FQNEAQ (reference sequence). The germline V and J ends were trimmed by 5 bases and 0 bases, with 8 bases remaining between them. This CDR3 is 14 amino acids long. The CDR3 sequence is CASSSIVSGNTIYF. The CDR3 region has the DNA TGTGCCAGCAGCAGCATAGTCTCTGGAAACACCATATATTTT.

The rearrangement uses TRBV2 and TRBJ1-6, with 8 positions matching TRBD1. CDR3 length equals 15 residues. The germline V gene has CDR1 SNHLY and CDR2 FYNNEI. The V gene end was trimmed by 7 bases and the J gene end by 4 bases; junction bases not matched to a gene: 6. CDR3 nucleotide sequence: TGTGCCAGCACTTCAACAGGGGGTTATAATTCACCCCTCCACTTT. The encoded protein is CASTSTGGYNSPLHF.

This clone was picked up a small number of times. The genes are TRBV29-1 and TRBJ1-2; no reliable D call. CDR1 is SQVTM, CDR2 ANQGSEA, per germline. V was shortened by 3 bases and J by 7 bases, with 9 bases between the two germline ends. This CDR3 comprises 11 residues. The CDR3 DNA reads TGCAGCGTTGAGTCGGAATCTGGCTACACCTTC. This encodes CSVESESGYTF.

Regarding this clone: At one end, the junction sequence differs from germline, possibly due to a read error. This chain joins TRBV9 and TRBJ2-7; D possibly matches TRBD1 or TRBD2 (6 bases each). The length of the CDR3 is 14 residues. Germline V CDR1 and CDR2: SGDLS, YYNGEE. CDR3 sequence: CASSVDISRGELYF. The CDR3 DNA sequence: TGTGCCAGCAGCGTGGACATTTCTAGGGGGGAGCTGTACTTC. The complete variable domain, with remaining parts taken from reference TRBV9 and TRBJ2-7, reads DSGVTQTPKHLITATGQRVTLRCSPRSGDLSVYWYQQSLDQGLQFLIQYYNGEERAKGNILERFSAQQFPDLHSELNLSSLELGDSALYFCASSVDISRGELYFGPGTRLTVT.

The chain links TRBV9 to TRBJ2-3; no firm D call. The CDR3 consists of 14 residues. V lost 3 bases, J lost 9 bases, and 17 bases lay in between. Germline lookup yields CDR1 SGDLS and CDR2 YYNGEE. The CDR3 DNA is TGTGCCAGCAGCGGACCAGACGCCTCGGCAACGCAGTATTTT. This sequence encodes CASSGPDASATQYF.

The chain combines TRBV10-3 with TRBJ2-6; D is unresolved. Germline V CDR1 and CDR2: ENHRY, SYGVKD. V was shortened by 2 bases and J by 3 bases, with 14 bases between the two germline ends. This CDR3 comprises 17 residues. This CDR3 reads CAISEPTTKVGANVLTF. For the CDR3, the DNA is TGTGCCATCAGTGAGCCGACAACGAAGGTTGGGGCCAACGTCCTGACTTTC.

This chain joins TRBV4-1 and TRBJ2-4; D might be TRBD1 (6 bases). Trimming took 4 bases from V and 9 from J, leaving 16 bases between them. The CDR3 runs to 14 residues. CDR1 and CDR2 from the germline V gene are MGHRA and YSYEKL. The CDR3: CASSRMRTVGIQYF. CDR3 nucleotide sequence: TGCGCCAGCAGCCGTATGCGGACAGTGGGCATTCAGTACTTC.

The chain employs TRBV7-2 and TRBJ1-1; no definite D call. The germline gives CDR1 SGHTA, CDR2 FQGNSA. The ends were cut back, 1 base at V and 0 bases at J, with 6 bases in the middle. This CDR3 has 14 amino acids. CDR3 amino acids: CASSLEGLNTEAFF. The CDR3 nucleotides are TGTGCCAGCAGCTTAGAGGGATTGAACACTGAAGCTTTCTTT.

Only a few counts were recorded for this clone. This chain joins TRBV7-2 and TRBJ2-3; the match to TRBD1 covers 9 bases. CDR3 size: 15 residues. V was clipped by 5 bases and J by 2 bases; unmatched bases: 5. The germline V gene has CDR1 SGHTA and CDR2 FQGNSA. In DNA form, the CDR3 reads TGTGCCAGCAGCCCTGACAGGGGGTACACAGATACGCAGTATTTT. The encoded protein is CASSPDRGYTDTQYF.

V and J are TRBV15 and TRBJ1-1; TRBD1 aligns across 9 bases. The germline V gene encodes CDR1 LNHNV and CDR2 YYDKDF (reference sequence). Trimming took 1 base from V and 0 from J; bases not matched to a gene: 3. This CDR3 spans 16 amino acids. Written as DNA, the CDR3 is TGTGCCACCAGCAGAGGGGGGGACAGGGTGAACACTGAAGCTTTCTTT. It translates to CATSRGGDRVNTEAFF.

This CDR3 reads CATNEAAGELFF. The CDR3 DNA is TGTGCCACCAATGAAGCGGCCGGGGAGCTGTTTTTT. The V gene is TRBV7-9, the J gene TRBJ2-2; tentative D call: TRBD2 (5 bases). The germline CDR1 and CDR2 sequences are SEHNR and FQNEAQ (reference sequence). V was clipped by 10 bases and J by 6 bases, with 12 bases between them. This CDR3 spans 12 amino acids.

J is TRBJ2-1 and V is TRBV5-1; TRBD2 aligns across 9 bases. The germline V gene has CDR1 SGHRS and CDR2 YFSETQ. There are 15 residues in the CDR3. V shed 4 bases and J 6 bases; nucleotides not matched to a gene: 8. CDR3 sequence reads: CASSRGLAATNEQFF. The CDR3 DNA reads TGCGCCAGCAGCCGGGGACTAGCAGCAACCAATGAGCAGTTCTTC.